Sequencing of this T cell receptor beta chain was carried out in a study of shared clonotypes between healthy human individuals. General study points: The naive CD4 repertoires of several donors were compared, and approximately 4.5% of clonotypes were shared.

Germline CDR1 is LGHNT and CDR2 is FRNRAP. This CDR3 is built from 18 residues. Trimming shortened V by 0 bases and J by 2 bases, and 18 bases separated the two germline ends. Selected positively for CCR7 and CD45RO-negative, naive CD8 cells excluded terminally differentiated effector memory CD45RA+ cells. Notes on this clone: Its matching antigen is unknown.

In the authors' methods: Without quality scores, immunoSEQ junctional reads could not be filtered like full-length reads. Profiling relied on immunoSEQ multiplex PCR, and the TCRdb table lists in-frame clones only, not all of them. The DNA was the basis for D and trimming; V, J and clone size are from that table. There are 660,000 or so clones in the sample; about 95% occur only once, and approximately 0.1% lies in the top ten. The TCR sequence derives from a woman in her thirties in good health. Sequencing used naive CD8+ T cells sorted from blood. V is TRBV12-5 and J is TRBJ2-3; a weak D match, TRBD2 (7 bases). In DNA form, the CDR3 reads TGTGCTAGTGGTTTGGTGAGCTCTGGGAGGGGGGCCACAGATACGCAGTATTTT. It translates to CASGLVSSGRGATDTQYF.